Following are 28 T cell receptor beta chains from one sample sequenced in a study of blood T cell repertoires in COVID-19 (dated by TCRdb to the early 2020s). Library preparation employed the immunoSEQ multiplex PCR assay. This immuneACCESS table, as held by TCRdb, lists in-frame sequences with V and J called but not all clones. Of the missing ones, under half trace to an unresolved V gene in checked studies; the others have no known cause. The sample contains more than 85,000 clones, approximately 80% of them found a single time. The ten largest clones represent around a tenth of the sample. Sample: peripheral blood. These receptor sequences come from a woman between 65 and 79 years old with acute or convalescent COVID-19.

This clone is a singleton in its sample. The V and J genes are TRBV7-2 and TRBJ1-2, with D perhaps matching TRBD1 (6 bases). The V end lost 5 bases, the J end lost 1 base, and 17 bases lay between the germline ends. The CDR3 consists of 16 residues. CDR1 and CDR2 (germline): SGHTA, FQGNSA. The CDR3 sequence: CASSPAGTRGNYGYTF. The CDR3 DNA sequence: TGTGCCAGCAGCCCAGCCGGCACCAGGGGTAACTATGGCTACACCTTC.

This clone was counted a few times. The chain is built from TRBV30 and TRBJ1-5; possible D gene TRBD1, 5 bases. This CDR3 comprises 16 residues. V was cut by 2 bases and J by 3 bases, with 17 bases left in between. Germline-derived CDR1 and CDR2 are GTSNPN and SVGIG (reference sequence). The CDR3 nucleotides read TGTGCCTGGAGTCTCCGGGGGATGGGGGTCAATCAGCCCCAGCATTTT. Amino acids: CAWSLRGMGVNQPQHF.

There are a few counts of this clone. The chain joins TRBV3-1 (or the pseudogene TRBV3-2) to TRBJ1-5; D is unresolved. The CDR3 sequence is 12 residues long. Germline CDR1 LGHDT, CDR2 YNNKEL (reference sequence). V lost 1 base, J lost 6 bases, and 4 bases lay in between. CDR3 region: CASSQGSQPQHF. The CDR3 DNA is TGTGCCAGCAGCCAAGGTAGTCAGCCCCAGCATTTT.

The chain is built from TRBV18 and TRBJ2-1, with 7 bases aligning to TRBD1. J was trimmed by 6 bases and V by 5 bases; bases with no gene match: 7. The length of the CDR3 is 14 residues. Looked up from germline, CDR1 is KGHSH and CDR2 is LQKENI. This CDR3 is CASSATGVGNEQFF. The CDR3 coding sequence is TGTGCCAGCTCAGCCACAGGGGTGGGCAATGAGCAGTTCTTC. Supplemented by reference TRBV18 and TRBJ2-1, the full variable domain reads NAGVMQNPRHLVRRRGQEARLRCSPMKGHSHVYWYRQLPEEGLKFMVYLQKENIIDESGMPKERFSAEFPKEGPSILRIQQVVRGDSAAYFCASSATGVGNEQFFGPGTRLTVL.

The rearrangement links TRBV3-1 (or the pseudogene TRBV3-2) to TRBJ2-1; the match to TRBD2 covers 9 bases. J lost 10 bases, V lost 4 bases, and 5 bases had no gene match. Germline CDR1 is LGHDT and CDR2 is YNNKEL (reference sequence). The CDR3 is made up of 13 amino acids. CDR3 bases: TGTGCCAGCAGCCGGGCTAGCGGGAACGAGCAGTTCTTC. Translated, it gives CASSRASGNEQFF.

This chain joins TRBV19 and TRBJ2-2; D may be TRBD2 (6 bases). This CDR3 has 19 amino acids. Germline loops: CDR1 LNHDA, CDR2 SQIVND (reference sequence). Trimming cost V 2 bases and J 1 base, with 20 bases left between them. CDR3 coding DNA: TGTGCCAGTAGTATAATACAGTCCGGGCGGGGAGTGAACACCGGGGAGCTGTTTTTT. Encoded protein: CASSIIQSGRGVNTGELFF.

Here the CDR3 reads CASSQGGQWIGQPQHF. CDR3 coding DNA: TGCGCCAGCAGCCAAGGGGGACAGTGGATCGGTCAGCCCCAGCATTTT. The chain joins TRBV4-1 to TRBJ1-5, with 7 nucleotides matching TRBD1. CDR1 is MGHRA, CDR2 YSYEKL, per germline. This CDR3 has 16 amino acids. V was clipped by 1 base and J by 6 bases; unmatched bases: 9.

This clone was observed a few times. The chain recombines TRBV27 with TRBJ1-1, with D possibly matching TRBD1 (6 bases). The CDR3 spans 16 residues. The germline V gene has CDR1 MNHEY and CDR2 SMNVEV (reference sequence). V lost 3 bases, J lost 0 bases, and 14 bases lay in between. In DNA form, the CDR3 reads TGTGCCAGCAGTTTGAGGCCAGGGGCGATGAACACTGAAGCTTTCTTT. Its protein product is CASSLRPGAMNTEAFF.

The V and J genes are TRBV20-1 and TRBJ2-7, with 8 bases fitting TRBD2. The CDR3 is 15 amino acids. CDR1 and CDR2 (germline): DFQATT, SNEGSKA (reference sequence). V shed 3 bases, J shed 4 bases, and the junction held 11 bases outside the gene matches. CDR3 protein: CSASRESGGLYEQYF. The CDR3 nucleotides are TGCAGTGCTAGTCGGGAAAGCGGGGGCCTTTACGAGCAGTACTTC.

This clone was detected ten times or more. The chain employs TRBV19 and TRBJ1-5; TRBD1 aligns across 7 bases. The CDR3 runs to 14 residues. Losses at the gene ends were 6 bases for V and 6 bases for J; bases not matched to a gene: 8. CDR1 LNHDA and CDR2 SQIVND come from the germline V gene (reference sequence). The CDR3 region is CASRTGLGSQPQHF. The CDR3 DNA sequence: TGTGCCAGTAGGACAGGGTTGGGGAGTCAGCCCCAGCATTTT.

The chain uses TRBV19 and TRBJ2-1, with a possible D match to TRBD2 (6 bases). Trimming removed 3 bases from V and 6 bases from J, with 9 bases in between. This CDR3 is built from 13 residues. The germline CDR1 and CDR2 sequences are LNHDA and SQIVND (reference sequence). The CDR3 DNA sequence: TGTGCCAGTAGTATTCTCGGGAGCAATGAGCAGTTCTTC. Translation gives CASSILGSNEQFF. The full variable domain, with the rest looked up from reference TRBV19 and TRBJ2-1, is DGGITQSPKYLFRKEGQNVTLSCEQNLNHDAMYWYRQDPGQGLRLIYYSQIVNDFQKGDIAEGYSVSREKKESFPLTVTSAQKNPTAFYLCASSILGSNEQFFGPGTRLTVL.

This clone was seen more than once but under ten times. This chain joins TRBV29-1 and TRBJ1-3; 9 nucleotides align to TRBD1. CDR1 SQVTM and CDR2 ANQGSEA come from the germline V gene. The CDR3 is made up of 11 amino acids. The V segment lost 7 bases and the J segment 7 bases; nucleotides outside the gene matches: 2. In DNA, the CDR3 is TGCAGCGGAGGACAGGGGAACACCATATATTTT. Its translation: CSGGQGNTIYF.

This rearrangement joins TRBV29-1 to TRBJ1-2, with 8 bases fitting TRBD1. The CDR3 runs 11 residues. With 7 bases clipped from V and 6 bases from J, the junction kept 4 bases outside the gene matches. CDR1 is SQVTM and CDR2 is ANQGSEA in the germline V gene. CDR3 coding DNA: TGCAGCGCAGGACAGGGTCATGGCTACACCTTC. Amino acids: CSAGQGHGYTF.

This clone was counted a few times. The same CDR3 is also encoded by other DNA sequences in this sample. In DNA, the CDR3 is TGTGCCAGCTCGCCGGACAGCAACTATGGCTACACCTTC. The encoded protein is CASSPDSNYGYTF. This chain joins TRBV18 and TRBJ1-2; possible D gene TRBD1, 6 bases. The germline V gene has CDR1 KGHSH and CDR2 LQKENI. The germline V and J ends were trimmed by 6 bases and 2 bases, with 10 bases remaining between them. The CDR3 is made up of 13 amino acids. Looking up the rest from reference TRBV18 and TRBJ1-2 gives the full variable domain: NAGVMQNPRHLVRRRGQEARLRCSPMKGHSHVYWYRQLPEEGLKFMVYLQKENIIDESGMPKERFSAEFPKEGPSILRIQQVVRGDSAAYFCASSPDSNYGYTFGSGTRLTVV.

V and J are TRBV28 and TRBJ2-1; 8 bases are a match to TRBD2. Germline assignment: CDR1 MDHEN and CDR2 SYDVKM. Germline trimming cut 2 bases from V and 5 bases from J; bases unmatched to any gene: 5. This CDR3 comprises 15 residues. CDR3 DNA: TGTGCCAGCAGTTTAGGAGCGGGAGCTGACAATGAGCAGTTCTTC. Protein product: CASSLGAGADNEQFF.

DNA of the CDR3: TGTGCCAGCAGCAAACTGGGAGCACGCAATCAGCCCCAGCATTTT. Translating it yields CASSKLGARNQPQHF. The chain links TRBV21-1 to TRBJ1-5. TRBV21-1 is listed as a pseudogene. The CDR3 totals 15 residues.

V usage is TRBV11-2 and J usage is TRBJ2-1, with 7 nucleotides matching TRBD1. CDR1 and CDR2 (germline): SGHAT, FQNNGV. There are 15 residues in the CDR3. Trimming at V came to 3 bases and at J to 10 bases, leaving 12 bases not matched to a gene. CDR3 sequence reads: CASSLGITGAREQFF. The CDR3 DNA is TGTGCCAGCAGCTTGGGCATAACAGGGGCGCGAGAGCAGTTCTTC.

V gene TRBV6-6 combines with J gene TRBJ2-7, with TRBD1 matching 10 bases. V trimming: 0 bases; J trimming: 6 bases; junction bases outside the gene matches: 8. CDR1 is MNHNY and CDR2 is SVGAGI in the germline V gene (reference sequence). This CDR3 has 16 residues. CDR3 loop: CASSYSGQGISPEQYF. CDR3 nucleotide sequence: TGTGCCAGCAGTTACTCGGGACAGGGGATTTCTCCCGAGCAGTACTTC.

The chain employs TRBV19 and TRBJ1-2, with D possibly being TRBD1 (5 bases). Germline-derived CDR1 and CDR2 are LNHDA and SQIVND (reference sequence). CDR3 length: 12 amino acids. With 10 bases removed from V and 3 bases from J, the gap between germline ends came to 12 bases. The CDR3 DNA reads as TGTGCCACCATGACAGTTCACTATGGCTACACCTTC. This codes for CATMTVHYGYTF.

The chain joins TRBV15 to TRBJ2-7; possibly TRBD1 for D (6 bases). V was pared by 2 bases and J by 0 bases, with 8 bases between. From germline, CDR1 is LNHNV and CDR2 YYDKDF (reference sequence). There are 14 residues in the CDR3. CDR3 in DNA: TGTGCCACCAGCAGAAGGGACAACTCCTACGAGCAGTACTTC. It yields the protein CATSRRDNSYEQYF.

The rearrangement links TRBV3-1 (or the pseudogene TRBV3-2) to TRBJ1-1; D remains ambiguous. The CDR3 runs to 13 residues. CDR1 is LGHDT and CDR2 is YNNKEL in the germline V gene (reference sequence). The ends were cut back, 1 base at V and 2 bases at J, with 5 bases in the middle. Written as DNA, the CDR3 is TGTGCCAGCAGCCAAGGCGGTAACACTGAAGCTTTCTTT. Its translation: CASSQGGNTEAFF.

The CDR3 nucleotides read TGTGCCACCAGTGACAGGGATTCTCCCTACGAGCAGTACTTC. It encodes CATSDRDSPYEQYF. The chain couples TRBV24-1 to TRBJ2-7, with D maybe TRBD1 (5 bases). CDR1 KGHDR and CDR2 SFDVKD come from the germline V gene. This CDR3 has 14 residues. Trimming cost V 4 bases and J 2 bases, with 11 bases left between them.

V and J are TRBV5-1 and TRBJ2-6, with D unresolved. The germline V and J ends were trimmed by 0 bases and 5 bases, with 3 bases remaining between them. Germline V gene data show CDR1 as SGHRS and CDR2 as YFSETQ. This CDR3 comprises 13 residues. CDR3 in DNA: TGCGCCAGCAGCTTGGACAGGGCCAACGTCCTGACTTTC. This codes for CASSLDRANVLTF.

This chain uses TRBV5-6 with TRBJ2-7, with D uncertain. Germline CDR1 reads SGHDT; CDR2 reads YYEEEE. The CDR3 loop spans 14 amino acids. Trimming took 2 bases from V and 7 from J, leaving 16 bases between them. CDR3 sequence: CASSFGRLAREQYF. The DNA of the CDR3 is TGTGCCAGCAGCTTTGGCAGATTGGCGCGGGAGCAGTACTTC.

This chain links TRBV7-9 with TRBJ2-3; TRBD1 aligns across 9 bases. The CDR3 runs to 15 residues. Germline V gene lookup returns CDR1 SEHNR and CDR2 FQNEAQ (reference sequence). The trim removed 5 bases at V and 2 bases at J, leaving 5 bases unmatched. CDR3 amino acids: CASSAGDRDTDTQYF. The CDR3 bases are TGTGCCAGCAGCGCGGGGGACAGGGACACAGATACGCAGTATTTT.

This clone was detected a few times. The J gene is TRBJ1-2, the V gene TRBV6-2 or TRBV6-3; D not certain. Looked up from germline, CDR1 is MNHEY and CDR2 is SVGEGT. There are 13 residues in the CDR3. Trimming stripped 5 bases from V and 8 bases from J, with 15 bases between. The CDR3 sequence: CASSRQVAGGYTF. The CDR3 region has the DNA TGTGCCAGCAGTCGCCAAGTGGCAGGAGGCTACACCTTC.

The rearrangement links TRBV28 to TRBJ2-1, with TRBD2 matching 11 bases. Trimming cost V 5 bases and J 12 bases; bases outside gene matches: 15. CDR3 length: 16 amino acids. Germline values: CDR1 MDHEN, CDR2 SYDVKM. CDR3 loop: CASSDLAGGPRLGQFF. The CDR3 DNA reads as TGTGCCAGCAGTGACTTAGCGGGAGGGCCAAGATTGGGGCAGTTCTTC.

The gene calls are TRBV7-6 and TRBJ2-1, with 10 bases lining up with TRBD1. Trimming removed 5 bases from V and 2 bases from J; junction bases left unmatched: 3. Germline CDR1 and CDR2: SGHVS and FNYEAQ. This CDR3 is 15 amino acids long. The chain's CDR3 is CASSPGTGAYNEQFF. For the CDR3, the DNA is TGTGCCAGCAGCCCCGGGACAGGGGCCTACAATGAGCAGTTCTTC. The full variable domain, with the rest looked up from reference TRBV7-6 and TRBJ2-1, is GAGVSQSPRYKVTKRGQDVALRCDPISGHVSLYWYRQALGQGPEFLTYFNYEAQQDKSGLPNDRFSAERPEGSISTLTIQRTEQRDSAMYRCASSPGTGAYNEQFFGPGTRLTVL.